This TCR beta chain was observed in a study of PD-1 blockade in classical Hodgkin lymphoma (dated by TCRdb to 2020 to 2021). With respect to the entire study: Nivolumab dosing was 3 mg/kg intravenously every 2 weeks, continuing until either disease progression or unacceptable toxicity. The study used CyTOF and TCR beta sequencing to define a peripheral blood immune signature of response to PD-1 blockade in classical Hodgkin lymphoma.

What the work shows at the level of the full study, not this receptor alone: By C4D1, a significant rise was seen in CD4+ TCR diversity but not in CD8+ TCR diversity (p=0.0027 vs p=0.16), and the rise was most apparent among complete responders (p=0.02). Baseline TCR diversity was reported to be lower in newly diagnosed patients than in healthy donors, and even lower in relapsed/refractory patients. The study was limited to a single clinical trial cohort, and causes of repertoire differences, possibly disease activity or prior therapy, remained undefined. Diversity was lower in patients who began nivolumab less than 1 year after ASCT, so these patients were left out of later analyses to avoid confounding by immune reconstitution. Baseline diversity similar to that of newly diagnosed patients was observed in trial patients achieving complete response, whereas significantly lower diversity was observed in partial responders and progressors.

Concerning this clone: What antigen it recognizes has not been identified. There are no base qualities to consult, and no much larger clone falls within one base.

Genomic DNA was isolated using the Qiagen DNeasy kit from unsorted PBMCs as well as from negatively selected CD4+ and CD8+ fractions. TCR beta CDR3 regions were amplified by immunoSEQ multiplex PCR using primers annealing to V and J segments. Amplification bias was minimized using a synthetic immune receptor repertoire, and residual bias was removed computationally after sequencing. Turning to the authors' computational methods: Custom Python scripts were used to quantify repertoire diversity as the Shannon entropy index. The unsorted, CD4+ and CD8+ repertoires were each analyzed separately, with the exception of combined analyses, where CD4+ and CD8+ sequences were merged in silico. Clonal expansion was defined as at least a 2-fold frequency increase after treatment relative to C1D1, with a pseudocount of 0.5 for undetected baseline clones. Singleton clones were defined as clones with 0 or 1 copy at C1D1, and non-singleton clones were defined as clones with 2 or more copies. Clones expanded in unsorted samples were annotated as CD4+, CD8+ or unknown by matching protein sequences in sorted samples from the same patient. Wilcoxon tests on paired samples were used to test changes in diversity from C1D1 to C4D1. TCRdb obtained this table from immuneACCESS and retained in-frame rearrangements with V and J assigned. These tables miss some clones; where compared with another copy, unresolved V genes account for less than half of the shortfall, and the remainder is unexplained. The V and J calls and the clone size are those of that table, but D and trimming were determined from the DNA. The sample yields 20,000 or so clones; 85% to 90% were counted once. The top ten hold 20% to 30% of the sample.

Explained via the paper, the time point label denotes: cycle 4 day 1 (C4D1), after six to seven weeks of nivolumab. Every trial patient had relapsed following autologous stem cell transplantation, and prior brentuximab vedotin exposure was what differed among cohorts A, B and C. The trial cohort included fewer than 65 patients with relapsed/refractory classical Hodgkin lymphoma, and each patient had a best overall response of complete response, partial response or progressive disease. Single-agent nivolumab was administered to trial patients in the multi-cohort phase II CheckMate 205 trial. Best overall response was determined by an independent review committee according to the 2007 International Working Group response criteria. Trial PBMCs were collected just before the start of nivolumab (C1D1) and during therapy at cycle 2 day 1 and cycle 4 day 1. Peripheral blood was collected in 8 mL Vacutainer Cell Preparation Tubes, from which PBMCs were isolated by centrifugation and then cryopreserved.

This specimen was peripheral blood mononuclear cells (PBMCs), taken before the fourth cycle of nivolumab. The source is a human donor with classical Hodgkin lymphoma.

CDR3 region: CASSYSGVEAFF. The bases are TGTGCCAGCAGTTACTCAGGGGTTGAAGCTTTCTTT. This chain joins TRBV6-5 to TRBJ1-1, with a weak D call of TRBD1 (5 bases match). Taken from cysteine to phenylalanine, the CDR3 has 12 residues. Only the CDR3 part of the read is kept: 36 bases, read in frame from the first base. Looking up the germline V gene yields CDR1 MNHEY and CDR2 SVGAGI. The junction shows trimming of 0 bases on V and 7 bases on J, plus 6 bases between the germline ends.